Below are 29 T cell receptor beta chains sequenced from a single sample in a study of T-cell reconstitution after alpha-beta-depleted transplantation in children. For TCRbeta, the library was prepared with unique molecular identifiers. TCRdb fed the PCR reads into MiXCR, producing one record per CDR3 protein. The table includes some 200,000 distinct CDR3 sequences, 8% to 10% detected once. Sequencing used PBMCs from the stem cell graft donor, obtained from the stem cell graft. The origin of the receptors is a human donor who donated a stem cell graft to a child with acute lymphoblastic leukemia.

A few counts support this clonotype. The chain carries TRBV7-9 and TRBJ1-4, with TRBD1 identical over 8 bases. CDR3 size: 15 residues. The V and J ends lost 6 bases and 7 bases, in that order; junction bases with no gene match: 10. Germline CDR1 SEHNR, CDR2 FQNEAQ (reference sequence). The CDR3 loop is CASSLRQGRGEKLFF. Written as DNA, the CDR3 is TGTGCCAGCAGTCTCCGACAGGGGAGGGGTGAAAAACTGTTTTTT.

This clonotype was picked up many times. This chain uses TRBV11-2 with TRBJ2-7; no firm D call. CDR3 length: 12 amino acids. Trimming stripped 4 bases from V and 7 bases from J, with 11 bases between. The germline V gene encodes CDR1 SGHAT and CDR2 FQNNGV. The CDR3 coding sequence is TGTGCCAGCAGCTCGCGATCGCGGGAGCAGTACTTC. Its translation: CASSSRSREQYF.

The chain is built from TRBV4-1 and TRBJ2-7; no firm D call. V was pared by 2 bases and J by 0 bases, with 11 bases between. Germline assignment: CDR1 MGHRA and CDR2 YSYEKL. The CDR3 contains 15 residues. The CDR3 nucleotides read TGCGCCAGCAGCCAAACTCTACTCTCCTCCTACGAGCAGTACTTC. As protein: CASSQTLLSSYEQYF.

The J gene is TRBJ1-1, the V gene TRBV29-1; D may be TRBD1 (5 bases). The CDR3 has 13 amino acids. CDR1 and CDR2 from the germline V gene are SQVTM and ANQGSEA. CDR3 region: CRIFYALGGKTFF. The CDR3 DNA is TGCAGGATCTTTTATGCCCTGGGGGGAAAAACTTTCTTT.

There are a few counts of this clonotype. The V call is TRBV7-6, the J call TRBJ2-1, with 14 bases fitting TRBD2. The CDR3 contains 17 residues. The J segment lost 2 bases and the V segment lost 4 bases, leaving 4 bases of the junction unmatched. In germline, CDR1 is SGHVS, CDR2 FNYEAQ. Written as DNA, the CDR3 is TGTGCCAGCAGCTCGCGACTAGCGGGGGGGCCCTACAATGAGCAGTTCTTC. Protein product: CASSSRLAGGPYNEQFF. Filled out from reference TRBV7-6 and TRBJ2-1, the complete variable domain reads GAGVSQSPRYKVTKRGQDVALRCDPISGHVSLYWYRQALGQGPEFLTYFNYEAQQDKSGLPNDRFSAERPEGSISTLTIQRTEQRDSAMYRCASSSRLAGGPYNEQFFGPGTRLTVL.

This clonotype was picked up a small number of times. The chain carries TRBV28 and TRBJ1-1; D may be TRBD1 (6 bases). The CDR3 is 16 amino acids. Germline V gene lookup returns CDR1 MDHEN and CDR2 SYDVKM. Trimming took off 7 bases at V and 4 bases at J, with 22 bases between the two ends. This CDR3 is CASTNAGGAVSTEAFF. CDR3 DNA: TGTGCCAGCACTAATGCCGGGGGGGCGGTGTCCACTGAAGCTTTCTTT.

Only a few counts were recorded for this clonotype. This chain links TRBV10-3 with TRBJ1-2; 7 positions match TRBD1. Germline V CDR1 and CDR2: ENHRY, SYGVKD. V was pared by 4 bases and J by 5 bases, with 7 bases of the junction left unmatched. CDR3 length: 14 amino acids. The CDR3 spells CAISATGKAYGYTF. The CDR3 region has the DNA TGTGCCATCAGTGCGACAGGGAAGGCGTATGGCTACACCTTC.

The V call is TRBV9, the J call TRBJ2-1, with D tentatively TRBD1 or TRBD2 (5 bases each). CDR1 and CDR2 from the germline V gene are SGDLS and YYNGEE. This CDR3 has 15 amino acids. Trimming cost V 3 bases and J 7 bases, with 17 bases left between them. The chain's CDR3 is CASSAGTLTRNEQFF. The CDR3 coding sequence is TGTGCCAGCAGCGCGGGGACCCTAACGAGAAATGAGCAGTTCTTC.

The chain uses TRBV5-1 and TRBJ1-1; D is ambiguous. V lost 3 bases to trimming and J lost 1 base, with 13 bases between them. The CDR3 sequence is 15 residues long. Germline values: CDR1 SGHRS, CDR2 YFSETQ. CDR3 in amino acids: CASSSSGRKNTEAFF. DNA for the CDR3: TGCGCCAGCAGCTCCTCCGGGCGGAAGAACACTGAAGCTTTCTTT.

This clonotype was seen at least ten times. The V call is TRBV7-2, the J call TRBJ2-2; D possibly corresponds to TRBD2 (6 bases). V was clipped by 1 base and J by 4 bases, with 7 bases between them. The germline gives CDR1 SGHTA, CDR2 FQGNSA. This CDR3 contains 14 residues. For the CDR3, the DNA is TGTGCCAGCAGCTTAGAACTAGCCACCGGGGAGCTGTTTTTT. Translating gives CASSLELATGELFF.

This clonotype has only a few counts. The genes are TRBV20-1 and TRBJ2-1, with D possibly being TRBD1 or TRBD2 (6 bases each). The CDR3 covers 13 residues. CDR1 and CDR2 (germline): DFQATT, SNEGSKA (reference sequence). CDR3 DNA: TGCACCGTGAGAGGGGGGTCCTACAATGAGCAGTTCTTC. Translated: CTVRGGSYNEQFF.

This chain uses TRBV4-2 with TRBJ2-2; 12 bases are shared with TRBD2. The CDR3 covers 16 residues. The junction had 10 bases not matched to a gene; V was cut back by 6 bases and J by 8 bases. Germline loops: CDR1 LGHNA, CDR2 YNFKEQ. Written as DNA, the CDR3 is TGTGCCAGCAGTCACCCTAGCGGGGGGGCCTCTGGGGAGCTGTTTTTT. It codes for CASSHPSGGASGELFF.

This clonotype has only a few counts. CDR3 DNA sequence: TGTGCCACCAGTGATTTGACAGGCGGCGGAGAGACCCAGTACTTC. It yields the protein CATSDLTGGGETQYF. The chain is built from TRBV24-1 and TRBJ2-5; D might be TRBD1 (5 bases). V was trimmed by 0 bases and J by 4 bases, leaving 11 bases between them. This CDR3 region has 15 residues. Germline V gives CDR1 KGHDR, CDR2 SFDVKD.

The V call is TRBV19, the J call TRBJ2-1; 9 bases agree with TRBD2. The CDR3 has 15 residues. Germline CDR1 and CDR2: LNHDA and SQIVND (reference sequence). The junction had 16 bases not matched to a gene; V was cut back by 10 bases and J by 9 bases. The CDR3 DNA is TGTGCCACTGAATTGGGGGCTAGCGGGGTCGGTGAGCAGTTCTTC. Translation: CATELGASGVGEQFF.

This clonotype was recorded many times. V usage is TRBV11-2 and J usage is TRBJ2-1, with 8 bases matching TRBD2. J gave up 5 bases and V 4 bases, and 7 bases lay outside the gene matches. CDR3 length: 15 amino acids. The germline V gene encodes CDR1 SGHAT and CDR2 FQNNGV. CDR3 loop: CASSSLAGRNNEQFF. The DNA for the CDR3 is TGTGCCAGCAGCTCCTTAGCGGGGAGAAACAATGAGCAGTTCTTC.

In its sample, this clonotype was seen a few times. This rearrangement joins TRBV7-8 to TRBJ1-5, with a possible D match to TRBD1 (5 bases). V lost 1 base to trimming and J lost 2 bases, with 15 bases between them. CDR3 length: 17 residues. Germline V gene lookup returns CDR1 SGHVS and CDR2 FQNEAQ. This CDR3 reads CASSLVGQGGRNQPQHF. The DNA of the CDR3 is TGTGCCAGCAGCTTAGTCGGTCAGGGTGGACGCAATCAGCCCCAGCATTTT.

This clonotype was seen at least ten times. The chain is built from TRBV11-2 and TRBJ2-1; 11 bases align to TRBD1. The CDR3 has 19 residues. The V segment lost 0 bases and the J segment 4 bases; nucleotides outside the gene matches: 11. CDR1 is SGHAT and CDR2 is FQNNGV in the germline V gene. The CDR3 nucleotides are TGTGCCAGCAGCTTAGAACCTCGAGGACAGGGGGCGCGGTACAATGAGCAGTTCTTC. This encodes CASSLEPRGQGARYNEQFF.

Only one count was recorded for this clonotype. The chain carries TRBV5-1 and TRBJ2-7; TRBD1 aligns across 7 bases. The CDR3 covers 14 residues. Germline V gene data show CDR1 as SGHRS and CDR2 as YFSETQ. V lost 0 bases, J lost 2 bases, and 2 bases stayed unmatched. The CDR3 DNA follows: TGCGCCAGCAGCTTGGATGGGACAGCCTACGAGCAGTACTTC. Translated, it gives CASSLDGTAYEQYF.

This clonotype was seen at least ten times. The chain carries TRBV5-1 and TRBJ2-7; 7 bases line up with TRBD2. Germline CDR1 reads SGHRS; CDR2 reads YFSETQ. The length of the CDR3 is 15 residues. V dropped 4 bases and J dropped 5; count of bases not matched to a gene: 12. The CDR3 region has the DNA TGCGCCAGCAGCCGGGGGGTCAGGGAGGGCCACGAGCAGTACTTC. Translation gives CASSRGVREGHEQYF.

The sample holds one count of this clonotype. The chain carries TRBV12-3 or TRBV12-4 and TRBJ1-2; D perhaps matches TRBD1 (5 bases). There are 14 residues in the CDR3. The V end was cut by 6 bases, the J end by 8 bases, with 19 bases between. DNA of the CDR3: TGTGCCAGCAGACCTGGGACCGCCCCAGGGGGCTACACCTTC. This translates into CASRPGTAPGGYTF.

In its sample, this clonotype was seen many times. The chain has TRBV25-1 and TRBJ1-1; perhaps TRBD1 as D (6 bases). Between the trimmed V and J ends, which lost 4 bases and 4 bases, there was a span of 13 bases. Per the germline V gene, CDR1 is MGHDK and CDR2 is SYGVNS. This CDR3 is built from 14 residues. The CDR3 protein is CASSVNRVTTEAFF. The DNA of the CDR3 is TGTGCCAGCAGTGTAAACAGGGTAACCACTGAAGCTTTCTTT.

This clonotype showed up just once. A much larger clone differs by one base, so this may be a read error. The chain links TRBV6-5 to TRBJ1-4; D not certain. The CDR3 contains 18 residues. The ends were cut back, 2 bases at V and 3 bases at J, with 19 bases in the middle. Germline V gene data show CDR1 as MNHEY and CDR2 as SVGAGI. The CDR3: CASSYKTEVVQANEKLFF. The CDR3 DNA follows: TGTGCCAGCAGTTACAAGACCGAGGTTGTTCAGGCTAATGAAAAACTGTTTTTT.

In its sample, this clonotype was seen a few times. This rearrangement joins TRBV18 to TRBJ2-5; D is tentatively TRBD1 or TRBD2 (6 bases each). The CDR3 contains 14 residues. CDR1 KGHSH and CDR2 LQKENI come from the germline V gene. The V end was cut by 6 bases, the J end by 3 bases, with 14 bases between. The CDR3 DNA reads TGTGCCAGCTCGCCGCCGGGGGACAAAGAGACCCAGTACTTC. This codes for CASSPPGDKETQYF.

This clonotype has more than one count but fewer than ten. This chain joins TRBV6-2 or TRBV6-3 and TRBJ2-7; 9 nucleotides line up with TRBD1. Germline assignment: CDR1 MNHEY and CDR2 SVGEGT. This CDR3 comprises 14 residues. Losses at the gene ends were 7 bases for V and 6 bases for J; bases not matched to a gene: 10. The CDR3 region has the DNA TGTGCCAGCACTCCACAGGGGGCATCGTTCGAGCAGTACTTC. Translation: CASTPQGASFEQYF.

The sample holds many counts of this clonotype. This chain links TRBV7-8 with TRBJ2-2; TRBD1 might be the D (5 bases). Trimming stripped 2 bases from V and 0 bases from J, with 13 bases between. Germline V gives CDR1 SGHVS, CDR2 FQNEAQ. CDR3 size: 17 residues. CDR3 sequence: CASSLRPGSANTGELFF. CDR3 nucleotide sequence: TGTGCCAGCAGCTTACGGCCAGGGTCCGCGAACACCGGGGAGCTGTTTTTT.

At least ten counts were recorded for this clonotype. The gene calls are TRBV7-8 and TRBJ1-6; 7 positions agree with TRBD1. The CDR3 runs to 13 residues. From germline, CDR1 is SGHVS and CDR2 FQNEAQ. The V and J ends lost 6 bases and 14 bases, in that order; junction bases with no gene match: 10. The chain's CDR3 is CASSQIQGSALHF. CDR3 DNA sequence: TGTGCCAGCAGTCAAATACAGGGGAGCGCCCTCCACTTT.

V usage is TRBV20-1 and J usage is TRBJ2-7; the D gene could be TRBD1 or TRBD2 (5 bases each). V gave up 0 bases and J gave up 2 bases, with 14 bases separating them. There are 15 residues in the CDR3. From germline, CDR1 is DFQATT and CDR2 SNEGSKA (reference sequence). CDR3: CSAREVSADTYEQYF. The CDR3 DNA sequence: TGCAGTGCTAGAGAGGTTTCAGCGGACACCTACGAGCAGTACTTC.

V usage is TRBV29-1 and J usage is TRBJ1-1, with a tentative D call TRBD1 (5 bases). The CDR3 is 13 residues long. Trimming cost V 2 bases and J 0 bases, with 7 bases left between them. Germline CDR1 SQVTM, CDR2 ANQGSEA. CDR3 in amino acids: CSVERGMNTEAFF. CDR3 bases: TGCAGCGTTGAAAGGGGAATGAACACTGAAGCTTTCTTT. Supplemented by reference TRBV29-1 and TRBJ1-1, the full variable domain reads SAVISQKPSRDICQRGTSLTIQCQVDSQVTMMFWYRQQPGQSLTLIATANQGSEATYESGFVIDKFPISRPNLTFSTLTVSNMSPEDSSIYLCSVERGMNTEAFFGQGTRLTVV.

The J gene is TRBJ2-5, the V gene TRBV7-2; possibly TRBD1 for D (6 bases). Looked up from germline, CDR1 is SGHTA and CDR2 is FQGNSA. Trimming took off 1 base at V and 2 bases at J, with 11 bases between the two ends. The CDR3 spans 15 residues. CDR3 coding DNA: TGTGCCAGCAGCTTAGGCCTTCAGGGGCAAGAGACCCAGTACTTC. Protein: CASSLGLQGQETQYF.